This entry lists 20 T cell receptor beta chains sequenced from one sample in a study of monozygotic twins with inflammatory bowel disease. TCRdb reprocessed the 5' RACE reads and stores each CDR3 protein as one record, lacking DNA. Its table records nearly 450,000 distinct CDR3 sequences. Sequences were obtained from blood. The receptors derive from a human donor with ulcerative colitis or Crohn's disease, or a healthy co-twin of an affected twin (not recorded which).

This chain uses TRBV5-1 with TRBJ1-1; TCRdb names TRBD1, which stays unverified in the absence of DNA. Germline V gives CDR1 SGHRS, CDR2 YFSETQ. The CDR3 has 14 residues. The CDR3 loop reads CASSSGKGGTEAFF.

The chain combines TRBV12-3 or TRBV12-4 with TRBJ1-1; TCRdb's D call of TRBD1 is untestable without DNA. This CDR3 spans 12 amino acids. CDR3 loop: CASRSLSVSAFF.

This chain joins TRBV27 and TRBJ2-2; TCRdb designates TRBD2, a call that cannot be tested without DNA. The CDR3 loop spans 16 amino acids. CDR1 is MNHEY and CDR2 is SMNVEV in the germline V gene (reference sequence). CDR3 in amino acids: CASSTTSGGRTRELFF.

CDR3: CSVSGALGGETQYF. The V call is TRBV20-1, the J call TRBJ2-5; TCRdb outputs TRBD2, but without DNA this stays unchecked. Germline CDR1 is DFQATT and CDR2 is SNEGSKA (reference sequence). This CDR3 is 14 amino acids long.

The gene calls are TRBV5-1 and TRBJ2-3; TCRdb calls TRBD1, which cannot be checked without DNA. Germline V gene lookup returns CDR1 SGHRS and CDR2 YFSETQ. This CDR3 has 15 residues. CDR3 protein: CASSLEAGVLDTQYF. Supplemented by reference TRBV5-1 and TRBJ2-3, the full variable domain reads KAGVTQTPRYLIKTRGQQVTLSCSPISGHRSVSWYQQTPGQGLQFLFEYFSETQRNKGNFPGRFSGRQFSNSRSEMNVSTLELGDSALYLCASSLEAGVLDTQYFGPGTRLTVL.

The chain recombines TRBV11-2 with TRBJ1-6; TCRdb's D call, TRBD1, is unchecked because there is no DNA. The CDR3 extends over 15 amino acids. CDR1 and CDR2 from the germline V gene are SGHAT and FQNNGV. CDR3 protein: CASTSGTGYNSPLHF.

The CDR3: CASSQAIGNTEAFF. J is TRBJ1-1 and V is TRBV3-1. Germline V gene sequence: CDR1 LGHDT, CDR2 YNNKEL (reference sequence). This CDR3 has 14 residues.

V and J are TRBV4-3 and TRBJ1-1; TCRdb's assignment of TRBD1 cannot be checked, as there is no DNA. Germline V gene sequence: CDR1 LGHNA, CDR2 YSLEER. The CDR3 has 15 amino acids. This chain's CDR3 is CASSGGYRLGTEAFF.

The CDR3 loop reads CASSIGAAMGYNEQFF. The chain joins TRBV19 to TRBJ2-1. The CDR3 covers 16 residues. CDR1 is LNHDA, CDR2 SQIVND, per germline (reference sequence).

The chain uses TRBV20-1 and TRBJ1-2; TCRdb picks TRBD1, but there is no DNA to check that call. CDR1 and CDR2 (germline): DFQATT, SNEGSKA (reference sequence). CDR3 length equals 15 residues. The CDR3 sequence: CSARVLTGQNYGYTF.

The chain joins TRBV5-1 to TRBJ2-7; TCRdb's assignment of TRBD1 cannot be checked, as there is no DNA. The germline CDR1 and CDR2 sequences are SGHRS and YFSETQ. The CDR3 is 13 residues long. The CDR3 here is CASSLVVGQEQYF.

The gene calls are TRBV7-2 and TRBJ2-1; TCRdb gives TRBD2 as the D gene, but with no DNA this cannot be confirmed. This CDR3 is 15 amino acids long. Germline-derived CDR1 and CDR2 are SGHTA and FQGNSA. The CDR3 here is CASSFGLAGMNEQFF.

The chain combines TRBV20-1 with TRBJ2-2; TCRdb outputs TRBD1, but without DNA this stays unchecked. This CDR3 is 15 amino acids long. Germline V gene data show CDR1 as DFQATT and CDR2 as SNEGSKA (reference sequence). CDR3 amino acids: CSAGVIGLGAGELFF.

The genes are TRBV3-1 and TRBJ2-7; the D gene TCRdb calls, TRBD1, cannot be checked with no DNA. Per germline, CDR1 LGHDT and CDR2 YNNKEL (reference sequence). The CDR3 covers 17 residues. CDR3 residues: CASSQDQSGGLTYEQYF.

The V and J genes are TRBV7-2 and TRBJ2-3. CDR1 is SGHTA, CDR2 FQGNSA, per germline. The CDR3 covers 14 residues. The CDR3 loop reads CASSRLGPTDTQYF.

The V gene is TRBV9, the J gene TRBJ2-7; TCRdb's D gene call, TRBD1, goes unchecked for lack of DNA. The CDR3 consists of 15 residues. Looked up from germline, CDR1 is SGDLS and CDR2 is YYNGEE. CDR3 protein: CASSVVGDGTSEQYF.

The chain has TRBV4-3 and TRBJ1-1; checking the TCRdb D call of TRBD1 is not possible without DNA. Germline V CDR1 and CDR2: LGHNA, YSLEER. This CDR3 has 14 amino acids. CDR3 sequence reads: CASSQRWGQGEAFF.

The rearrangement uses TRBV18 and TRBJ2-7; there is no DNA to check the TCRdb D call of TRBD1. The V gene's germline CDR1 is KGHSH and CDR2 LQKENI. The CDR3 totals 14 residues. The CDR3 spells CASSPKGQGYEQYF.

This chain connects TRBV7-2 to TRBJ2-2; the TCRdb D gene call, TRBD1, has no DNA to confirm it. CDR3 length: 16 residues. Germline assignment: CDR1 SGHTA and CDR2 FQGNSA. This CDR3 is CASSLGAGALTGELFF. The variable domain in full, with the rest retrieved from reference TRBV7-2 and TRBJ2-2, is GAGVSQSPSNKVTEKGKDVELRCDPISGHTALYWYRQSLGQGLEFLIYFQGNSAPDKSGLPSDRFSAERTGGSVSTLTIQRTQQEDSAVYLCASSLGAGALTGELFFGEGSRLTVL.

The V and J genes are TRBV5-1 and TRBJ2-1; absent DNA, TCRdb's TRBD2 call cannot be checked. In germline, CDR1 is SGHRS, CDR2 YFSETQ. This CDR3 is built from 14 residues. The chain's CDR3 is CASRLAVERNEQFF.